The clone carrying this T cell receptor beta chain showed up many times. TCRdb passed the 5' RACE reads through MiXCR, listing each CDR3 protein once. The table has approximately 150,000 distinct CDR3 sequences, 5.5% to 7% seen once; the top ten hold 2% to 2.5%. This specimen belongs to a study of T-cell memory formation after mild COVID-19. The CDR3 has 12 amino acids. V was shortened by 2 bases and J by 8 bases, with 7 bases between the two germline ends. CDR1 and CDR2 from the germline V gene are SEHNR and FQNEAQ (reference sequence). This chain joins TRBV7-9 and TRBJ2-1, with D unresolved. The source is an adult woman who had mild COVID-19 (a few samples of this study predate the infection). Cell type and time point are not known. The sequenced material came from PBMCs or a T cell subset sorted from them (not recorded which). The CDR3 reads CASSLKVYEQFF. CDR3 DNA sequence: TGTGCCAGCAGCTTAAAAGTCTATGAGCAGTTCTTC.